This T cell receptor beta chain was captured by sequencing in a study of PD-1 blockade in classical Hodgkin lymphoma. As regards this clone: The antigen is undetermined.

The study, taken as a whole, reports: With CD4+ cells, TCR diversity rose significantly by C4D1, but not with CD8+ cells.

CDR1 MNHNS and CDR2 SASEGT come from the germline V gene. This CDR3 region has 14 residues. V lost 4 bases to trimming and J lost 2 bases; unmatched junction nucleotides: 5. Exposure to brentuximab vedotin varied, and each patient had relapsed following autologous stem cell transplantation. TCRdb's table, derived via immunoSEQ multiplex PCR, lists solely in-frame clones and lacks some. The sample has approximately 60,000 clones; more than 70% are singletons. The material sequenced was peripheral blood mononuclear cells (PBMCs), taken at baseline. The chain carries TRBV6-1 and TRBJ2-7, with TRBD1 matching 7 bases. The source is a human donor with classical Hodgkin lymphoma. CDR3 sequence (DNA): TGTGCCAGCAGTGGTACGACAGGGACCTACGAGCAGTACTTC. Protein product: CASSGTTGTYEQYF.